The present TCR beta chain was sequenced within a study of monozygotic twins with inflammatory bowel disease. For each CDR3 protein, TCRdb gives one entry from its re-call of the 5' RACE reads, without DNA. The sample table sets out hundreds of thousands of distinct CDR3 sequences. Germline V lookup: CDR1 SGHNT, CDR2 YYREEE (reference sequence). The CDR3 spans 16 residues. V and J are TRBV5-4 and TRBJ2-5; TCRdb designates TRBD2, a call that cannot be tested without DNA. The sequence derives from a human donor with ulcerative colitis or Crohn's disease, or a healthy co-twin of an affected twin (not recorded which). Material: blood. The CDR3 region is CASSSLTSGREETQYF.